This T cell receptor beta chain was sequenced in a study of blood T cell repertoires in COVID-19. About the study: Sources were T cells, B-cell-depleted T cells, or PBMCs; the material itself was cDNA or gDNA.

Germline V lookup: CDR1 MDHEN, CDR2 SYDVKM. This CDR3 spans 12 amino acids. V dropped 4 bases and J dropped 5 bases, with 8 bases sitting between them. The assay was immunoSEQ multiplex PCR, and TCRdb's table has in-frame clones only and misses some. The table includes a few hundred thousand clones, 90% detected once. This clone has only one observation. Participants came from around 25 US areas, aged about 18 to 89 years. Cohort assignment relied on participant-reported clinical history. Sequenced sample: PBMCs or T cells enriched from blood (not recorded which). The receptor's source is a woman younger than 30 with acute COVID-19. V is TRBV28 and J is TRBJ1-1, with D tentatively TRBD1 (5 bases). Here the CDR3 DNA reads TGTGCCAGCAGTTCTAAGGGGACTGAAGCTTTCTTT. Protein product: CASSSKGTEAFF.